This T cell receptor (beta chain) was observed in a study of cytomegalovirus exposure and HLA in healthy donors. Both 60 Vbeta primers and 13 Jbeta primers went into the PCR. The method was immunoSEQ multiplex PCR; TCRdb's version includes in-frame clones alone and lacks a portion of them. This table has 100,000 to 150,000 clones, around 80% appearing once. This clone showed up just a few times. The V end lost 4 bases, the J end lost 2 bases, and 15 bases lay between the germline ends. This CDR3 contains 16 residues. Germline values: CDR1 MNHEY, CDR2 SMNVEV (reference sequence). This chain uses TRBV27 with TRBJ1-3; D may be TRBD1 (6 bases). Sequencing was done on a sample of PBMCs. The TCR originated in a female donor in good health and CMV-seropositive. As DNA, the CDR3 is TGTGCCAGCAGTTCGTGGGGGGGGCTGACTGGAAACACCATATATTTT. It translates to CASSSWGGLTGNTIYF.